The present entry profiles one TCR beta chain with its context. This sample is part of a study of blood T cell repertoires in COVID-19. CDR3 size: 13 residues. The V end lost 4 bases, the J end lost 7 bases, and 12 bases lay between the germline ends. Per the germline V gene, CDR1 is SGHNT and CDR2 is YYREEE (reference sequence). TCRdb's copy holds only in-frame clones and misses some; the assay was immunoSEQ multiplex PCR. The table lists some 340,000 clones, less than 85% of them singletons. The V gene is TRBV5-4, the J gene TRBJ2-1; TRBD2 is a possible D gene (7 bases). This TCR came from a woman under 30 with acute or convalescent COVID-19. Sequencing used peripheral blood. CDR3 nucleotide sequence: TGTGCCAGCAGCCCGAGGGGGGGGAATGAGCAGTTCTTC. Protein: CASSPRGGNEQFF.